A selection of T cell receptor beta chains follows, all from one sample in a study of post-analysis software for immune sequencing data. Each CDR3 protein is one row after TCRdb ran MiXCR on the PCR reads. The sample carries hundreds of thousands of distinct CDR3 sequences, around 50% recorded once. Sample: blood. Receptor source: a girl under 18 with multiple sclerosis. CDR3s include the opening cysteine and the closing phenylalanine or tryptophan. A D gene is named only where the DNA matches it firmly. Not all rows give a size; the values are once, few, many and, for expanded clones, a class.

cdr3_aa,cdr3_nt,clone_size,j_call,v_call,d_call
CSAGPLETGKETQYF,TGCAGTGCTGGCCCACTCGAGACAGGGAAAGAGACCCAGTACTTC,-,TRBJ2-5,TRBV20-1,TRBD1
CASSLGGSLMDEQFF,TGTGCCAGCAGCTTGGGTGGATCCCTCATGGATGAGCAGTTCTTC,-,TRBJ2-1,TRBV5-8,-
CASSIGPYEQYF,TGTGCCAGTAGTATTGGGCCCTACGAGCAGTACTTC,few,TRBJ2-7,TRBV19,-
CSVDVYRLAGSYEQYF,TGCAGCGTTGATGTTTACCGACTAGCGGGGTCCTACGAGCAGTACTTC,-,TRBJ2-7,TRBV29-1,TRBD2
CATPGERTYEQYF,TGTGCCACACCGGGGGAGCGGACCTACGAGCAGTACTTC,few,TRBJ2-7,TRBV24-1,-
CASSLRTSGEVEQYF,TGTGCCAGCAGTTTAAGGACTAGCGGTGAAGTCGAGCAGTACTTC,-,TRBJ2-7,TRBV12-3/TRBV12-4,TRBD2
CASSREYNEQFF,TGTGCCAGCAGCCGGGAGTACAATGAGCAGTTCTTC,-,TRBJ2-1,TRBV3-1,-
CASSQPGTGGWNEQFF,TGTGCCAGCAGTCAACCCGGGACAGGGGGCTGGAATGAGCAGTTCTTC,-,TRBJ2-1,TRBV28,TRBD1
CASSQVFWTGEYGYTF,TGTGCCAGCAGCCAAGTTTTCTGGACAGGGGAATATGGCTACACCTTC,few,TRBJ1-2,TRBV4-2,TRBD1
CASSLRTGGAVDTQYF,TGTGCCAGCAGCTTACGAACAGGGGGCGCGGTAGATACGCAGTATTTT,few,TRBJ2-3,TRBV7-3,TRBD1
CASSLLQGGGEQFF,TGTGCCAGCAGTTTACTACAGGGGGGCGGAGAGCAGTTCTTC,few,TRBJ2-1,TRBV12-3/TRBV12-4,TRBD1
CASSLSNGHNEQFF,TGTGCCAGCAGCTTATCGAACGGCCACAATGAGCAGTTCTTC,-,TRBJ2-1,TRBV7-3,-
CASSPRIGGSGLGYYNEQFF,TGTGCCAGCAGCCCGAGAATCGGGGGATCGGGACTAGGGTACTACAATGAGCAGTTCTTC,-,TRBJ2-1,TRBV7-9,TRBD2
CASSYRQGVGGYTF,TGTGCCAGCAGTTACCGGCAGGGGGTCGGCGGCTACACCTTC,-,TRBJ1-2,TRBV6-5,TRBD1
CASSFGGLVHDAQYF,TGCGCCAGCAGCTTTGGGGGACTGGTACACGACGCCCAGTACTTC,-,TRBJ2-5,TRBV5-1,-
CASSLTGGLYEKLFF,TGTGCCAGCAGCTTAACAGGGGGCCTGTATGAAAAACTGTTTTTT,few,TRBJ1-4,TRBV11-2,TRBD1
CSANRPGGQLTNYGYTF,TGCAGTGCTAACCGTCCGGGGGGCCAGCTCACTAACTATGGCTACACCTTC,few,TRBJ1-2,TRBV20-1,-
CATSGPEGETQYF,TGTGCCACCTCCGGCCCCGAGGGTGAGACCCAGTACTTC,once,TRBJ2-5,TRBV10-3,-
CASALTGRDTQYF,TGCGCCAGCGCGTTGACAGGGCGAGATACGCAGTATTTT,-,TRBJ2-3,TRBV5-1,TRBD1
CSAVEIYEQYF,TGCAGCGCTGTGGAAATCTACGAGCAGTACTTC,few,TRBJ2-7,TRBV29-1,-
CSAEDRVSNQPQHF,TGCAGTGCTGAGGACAGGGTTTCCAATCAGCCCCAGCATTTT,few,TRBJ1-5,TRBV20-1,TRBD1
CASTQSRVEETQYF,TGTGCCAGCACCCAGTCGCGTGTTGAAGAGACCCAGTACTTC,-,TRBJ2-5,TRBV2,-
CASSLVLGQETQYF,TGTGCCAGCAGCTTAGTCTTGGGCCAAGAGACCCAGTACTTC,-,TRBJ2-5,TRBV7-2,-
CASSQGQDTDTQYF,TGTGCCAGCAGCCAGGGACAGGACACAGATACGCAGTATTTT,few,TRBJ2-3,TRBV7-9,TRBD1
CASSLSGEPGQKQETQYF,TGTGCCAGCAGCTTGAGTGGAGAACCGGGACAGAAACAAGAGACCCAGTACTTC,-,TRBJ2-5,TRBV5-7,TRBD1
CASSQLENEQFF,TGTGCCAGCAGCCAATTGGAAAATGAGCAGTTCTTC,-,TRBJ2-1,TRBV4-2,-
CASKGSGNYGYTF,TGTGCCAGCAAGGGTTCAGGGAACTATGGCTACACCTTC,once,TRBJ1-2,TRBV6-5,-
CSANKAGPETQYF,TGCAGTGCTAACAAAGCAGGGCCGGAGACCCAGTACTTC,-,TRBJ2-5,TRBV20-1,-
CSARGRQGVYYEQYF,TGCAGTGCTAGAGGAAGACAGGGTGTCTACTACGAGCAGTACTTC,-,TRBJ2-7,TRBV20-1,TRBD1
CASSSSPGTDDNVQFF,TGTGCCAGCAGCTCTTCCCCCGGGACAGATGACAATGTGCAGTTCTTC,-,TRBJ2-1,TRBV13,TRBD1
CASSSGQGTYNEQFF,TGTGCCAGCAGCTCGGGACAGGGGACCTACAATGAGCAGTTCTTC,many,TRBJ2-1,TRBV7-2,TRBD1
CASRYGQDYEQYF,TGTGCCAGCAGATATGGACAGGACTACGAGCAGTACTTC,-,TRBJ2-7,TRBV12-3/TRBV12-4,TRBD1
CASSLGLAGATDTQYF,TGTGCCAGCAGCTTGGGACTAGCGGGAGCTACAGATACGCAGTATTTT,many,TRBJ2-3,TRBV5-1,TRBD2
CASSQATSGRIENEQYF,TGTGCCAGCAGCCAAGCGACTAGCGGGAGAATTGAAAACGAGCAGTACTTC,-,TRBJ2-7,TRBV3-1,TRBD2
CASSNPQASEKLFF,TGTGCCAGCAGCAACCCCCAGGCTTCTGAAAAACTGTTTTTT,-,TRBJ1-4,TRBV21-1,-
CASSVQGEGTKGYTF,TGTGCCAGCAGCGTACAGGGTGAAGGAACGAAAGGCTACACCTTC,-,TRBJ1-2,TRBV11-2,-
CSVLDRGITEAFF,TGCAGCGTCCTGGACAGGGGAATCACTGAAGCTTTCTTT,-,TRBJ1-1,TRBV29-1,TRBD1
CASSGRDRAHEQYF,TGTGCCAGCAGCGGCCGGGACAGGGCCCACGAGCAGTACTTC,-,TRBJ2-7,TRBV7-8,TRBD1
CASSDLAGGDGEQFF,TGTGCCAGCAGCGATCTAGCGGGAGGGGACGGTGAGCAGTTCTTC,-,TRBJ2-1,TRBV7-9,TRBD2
CASSLPPSGRDTQYF,TGTGCCAGCAGCCTTCCACCTAGCGGGAGGGATACGCAGTATTTT,once,TRBJ2-3,TRBV9,TRBD2
CSARGWTSGRETQYF,TGCAGTGCTAGAGGATGGACTAGCGGGCGAGAGACCCAGTACTTC,-,TRBJ2-5,TRBV20-1,TRBD2